This T cell receptor beta chain was documented in a study of CD8+ T cells in alopecia areata. Study as a whole: Tofacitinib exposure lasted 6 to 18 months, followed by 6 months off drug.

General study findings and limits: Normal-skin resident alphabeta T cells also appear among scalp sample sequences.

Germline V gives CDR1 SNHLY, CDR2 FYNNEI. This CDR3 has 13 residues. J lost 6 bases, V lost 6 bases, and 7 bases had no gene match. In each case, RNA was isolated and then reverse transcribed into cDNA as the sequencing template. Sequencing was performed with immunoSEQ multiplex PCR; in TCRdb, only in-frame clones are kept and a portion is missing. Altogether 90,000 to 150,000 clones are present, roughly two fifths being singletons, with the ten largest covering 2.5% to 3.5%. As to this clone: Its antigen is undetermined.

V and J are TRBV2 and TRBJ2-7, with TRBD1 matching over 8 bases. The sequenced sample was CD4+ T cells sorted from blood. This receptor was identified in a human donor with alopecia areata. The CDR3 region has the DNA TGTGCCAGCAGGGGGCAGGGGGCTGGCGAGCAGTACTTC. It yields the protein CASRGQGAGEQYF.